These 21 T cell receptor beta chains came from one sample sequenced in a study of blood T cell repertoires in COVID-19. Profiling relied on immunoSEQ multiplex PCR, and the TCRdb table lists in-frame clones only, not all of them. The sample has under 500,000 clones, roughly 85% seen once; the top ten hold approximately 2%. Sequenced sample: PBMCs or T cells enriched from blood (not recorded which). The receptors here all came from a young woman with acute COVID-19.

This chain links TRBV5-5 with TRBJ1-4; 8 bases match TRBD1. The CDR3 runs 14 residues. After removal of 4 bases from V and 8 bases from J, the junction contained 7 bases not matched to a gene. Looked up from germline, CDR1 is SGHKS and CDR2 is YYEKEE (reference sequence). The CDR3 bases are TGTGCCAGCAGCACCGGGACAGGAAAAGAAAAACTGTTTTTT. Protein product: CASSTGTGKEKLFF. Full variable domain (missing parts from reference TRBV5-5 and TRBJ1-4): DAGVTQSPTHLIKTRGQQVTLRCSPISGHKSVSWYQQVLGQGPQFIFQYYEKEERGRGNFPDRFSARQFPNYSSELNVNALLLGDSALYLCASSTGTGKEKLFFGSGTQLSVL.

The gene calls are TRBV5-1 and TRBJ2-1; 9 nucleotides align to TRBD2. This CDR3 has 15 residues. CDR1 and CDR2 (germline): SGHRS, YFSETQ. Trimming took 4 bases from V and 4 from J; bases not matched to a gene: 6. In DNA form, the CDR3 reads TGCGCCAGCAGCCGAGATAGCGGGGGATACAATGAGCAGTTCTTC. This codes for CASSRDSGGYNEQFF.

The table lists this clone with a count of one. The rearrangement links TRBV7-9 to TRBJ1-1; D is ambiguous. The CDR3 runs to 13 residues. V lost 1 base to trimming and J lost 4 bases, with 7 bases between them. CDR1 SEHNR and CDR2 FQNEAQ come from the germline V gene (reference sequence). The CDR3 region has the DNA TGTGCCAGCAGCTTAGTTCGGGGCACTGAAGCTTTCTTT. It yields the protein CASSLVRGTEAFF.

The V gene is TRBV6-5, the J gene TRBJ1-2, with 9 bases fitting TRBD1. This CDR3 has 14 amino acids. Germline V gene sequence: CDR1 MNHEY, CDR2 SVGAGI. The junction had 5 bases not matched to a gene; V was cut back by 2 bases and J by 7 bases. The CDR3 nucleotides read TGTGCCAGCAGTTACGGGACAGGGATTCGTGGCTACACCTTC. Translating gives CASSYGTGIRGYTF.

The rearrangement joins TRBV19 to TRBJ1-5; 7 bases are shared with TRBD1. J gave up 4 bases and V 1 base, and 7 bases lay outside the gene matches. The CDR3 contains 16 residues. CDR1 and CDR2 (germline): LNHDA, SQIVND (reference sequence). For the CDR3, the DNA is TGTGCCAGTAGTATAGGAGGCAGGGGGAATAATCAGCCCCAGCATTTT. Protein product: CASSIGGRGNNQPQHF. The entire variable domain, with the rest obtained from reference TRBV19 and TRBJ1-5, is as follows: DGGITQSPKYLFRKEGQNVTLSCEQNLNHDAMYWYRQDPGQGLRLIYYSQIVNDFQKGDIAEGYSVSREKKESFPLTVTSAQKNPTAFYLCASSIGGRGNNQPQHFGDGTRLSIL.

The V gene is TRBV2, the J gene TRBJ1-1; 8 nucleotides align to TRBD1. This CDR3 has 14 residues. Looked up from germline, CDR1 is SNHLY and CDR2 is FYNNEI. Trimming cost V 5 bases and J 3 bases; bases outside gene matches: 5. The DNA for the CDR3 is TGTGCCAGCAGTACGACAGGGGAGGACACTGAAGCTTTCTTT. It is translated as CASSTTGEDTEAFF.

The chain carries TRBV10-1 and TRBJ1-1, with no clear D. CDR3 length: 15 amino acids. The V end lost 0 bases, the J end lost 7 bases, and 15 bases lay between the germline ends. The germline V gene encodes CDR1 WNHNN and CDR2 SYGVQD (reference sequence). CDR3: CASSESRGKTGEAFF. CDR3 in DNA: TGCGCCAGCAGTGAGTCGCGGGGTAAGACGGGTGAAGCTTTCTTT.

The CDR3 coding sequence is TGTGCCACCCGAGCGGGGGGGGATACGCAGTATTTT. Its protein is CATRAGGDTQYF. The rearrangement links TRBV6-5 to TRBJ2-3, with 10 positions matching TRBD2. V lost 10 bases to trimming and J lost 6 bases; unmatched junction nucleotides: 4. The CDR3 runs to 12 residues. Per germline, CDR1 MNHEY and CDR2 SVGAGI.

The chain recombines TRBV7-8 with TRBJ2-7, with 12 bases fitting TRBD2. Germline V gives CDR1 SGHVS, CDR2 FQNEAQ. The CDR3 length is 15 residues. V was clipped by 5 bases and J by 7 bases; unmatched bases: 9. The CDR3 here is CASSKTSGGRLEQYF. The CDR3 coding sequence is TGTGCCAGCAGCAAAACTAGCGGGGGGCGGTTGGAGCAGTACTTC.

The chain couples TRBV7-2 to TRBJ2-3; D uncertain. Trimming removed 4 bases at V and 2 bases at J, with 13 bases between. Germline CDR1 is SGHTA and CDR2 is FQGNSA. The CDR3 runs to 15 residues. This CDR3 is CASSSAYYATDTQYF. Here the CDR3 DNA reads TGTGCCAGCAGCTCGGCTTACTACGCCACAGATACGCAGTATTTT.

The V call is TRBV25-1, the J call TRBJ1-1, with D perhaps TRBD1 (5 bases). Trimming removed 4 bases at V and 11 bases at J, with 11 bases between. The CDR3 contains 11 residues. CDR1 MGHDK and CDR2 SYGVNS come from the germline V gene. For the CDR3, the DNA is TGTGCCAGCAGTGTCAGGGCTAAGGCTTTCTTT. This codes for CASSVRAKAFF.

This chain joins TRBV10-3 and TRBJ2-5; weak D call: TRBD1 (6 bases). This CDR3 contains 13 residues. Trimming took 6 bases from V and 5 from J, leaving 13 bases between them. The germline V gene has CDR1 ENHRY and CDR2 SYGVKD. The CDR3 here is CAIRSGAYETQYF. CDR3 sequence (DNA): TGTGCCATCAGATCAGGGGCTTACGAGACCCAGTACTTC.

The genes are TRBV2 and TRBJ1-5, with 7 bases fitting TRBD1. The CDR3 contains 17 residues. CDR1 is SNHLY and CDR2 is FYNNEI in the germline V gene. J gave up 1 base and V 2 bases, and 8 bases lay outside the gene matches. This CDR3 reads CASSEYTATGSNQPQHF. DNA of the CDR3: TGTGCCAGCAGTGAATATACCGCGACAGGGAGCAATCAGCCCCAGCATTTT.

CDR3 in amino acids: CASSVGGRADGGNEQFF. DNA of the CDR3: TGTGCCAGCAGCGTAGGCGGGAGGGCCGATGGGGGCAATGAGCAGTTCTTC. The chain combines TRBV9 with TRBJ2-1; 9 nucleotides line up with TRBD2. V was pared by 0 bases and J by 6 bases, with 10 bases of the junction left unmatched. The length of the CDR3 is 17 residues. CDR1 is SGDLS, CDR2 YYNGEE, per germline. Full variable domain (remainder filled in from reference TRBV9 and TRBJ2-1): DSGVTQTPKHLITATGQRVTLRCSPRSGDLSVYWYQQSLDQGLQFLIQYYNGEERAKGNILERFSAQQFPDLHSELNLSSLELGDSALYFCASSVGGRADGGNEQFFGPGTRLTVL.

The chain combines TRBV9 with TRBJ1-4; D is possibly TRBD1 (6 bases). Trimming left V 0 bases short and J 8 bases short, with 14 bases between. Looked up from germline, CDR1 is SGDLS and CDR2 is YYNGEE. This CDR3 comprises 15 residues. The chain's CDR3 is CASSVEQGPGEKLFF. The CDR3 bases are TGTGCCAGCAGCGTAGAGCAGGGGCCGGGGGAAAAACTGTTTTTT. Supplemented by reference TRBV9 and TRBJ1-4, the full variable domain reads DSGVTQTPKHLITATGQRVTLRCSPRSGDLSVYWYQQSLDQGLQFLIQYYNGEERAKGNILERFSAQQFPDLHSELNLSSLELGDSALYFCASSVEQGPGEKLFFGSGTQLSVL.

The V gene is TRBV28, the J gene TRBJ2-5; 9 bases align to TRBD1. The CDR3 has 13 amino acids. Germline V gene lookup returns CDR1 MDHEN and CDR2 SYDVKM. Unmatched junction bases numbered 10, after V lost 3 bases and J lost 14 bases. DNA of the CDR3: TGTGCCAGCAGTTTCTCCACCGGGACAGGGAACTACTTC. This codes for CASSFSTGTGNYF.

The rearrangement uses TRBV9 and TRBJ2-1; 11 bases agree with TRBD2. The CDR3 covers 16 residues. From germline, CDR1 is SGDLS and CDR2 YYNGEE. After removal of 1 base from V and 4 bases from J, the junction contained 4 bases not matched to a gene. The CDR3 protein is CASSVRASGGYNEQFF. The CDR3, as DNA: TGTGCCAGCAGCGTACGAGCTAGCGGGGGGTACAATGAGCAGTTCTTC.

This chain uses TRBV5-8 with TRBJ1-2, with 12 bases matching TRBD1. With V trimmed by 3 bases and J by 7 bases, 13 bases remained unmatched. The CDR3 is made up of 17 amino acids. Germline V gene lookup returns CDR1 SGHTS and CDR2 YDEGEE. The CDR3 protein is CASSSPGQGALSGGYTF. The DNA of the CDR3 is TGTGCCAGCAGCTCTCCGGGACAGGGGGCTCTTTCTGGTGGCTACACCTTC.

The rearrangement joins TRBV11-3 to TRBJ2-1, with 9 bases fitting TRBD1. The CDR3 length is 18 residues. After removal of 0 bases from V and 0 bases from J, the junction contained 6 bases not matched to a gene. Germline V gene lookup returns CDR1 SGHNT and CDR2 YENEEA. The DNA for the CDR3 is TGTGCCAGCAGCTTAGATTTCGGGACAGGGAGCTCCTACAATGAGCAGTTCTTC. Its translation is CASSLDFGTGSSYNEQFF.

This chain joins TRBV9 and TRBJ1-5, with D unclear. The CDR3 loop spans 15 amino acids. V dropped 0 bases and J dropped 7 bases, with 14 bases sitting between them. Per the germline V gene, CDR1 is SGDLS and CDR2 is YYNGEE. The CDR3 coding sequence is TGTGCCAGCAGCGTAGTAACAGACGGAGGGCAGCCCCAGCATTTT. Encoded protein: CASSVVTDGGQPQHF. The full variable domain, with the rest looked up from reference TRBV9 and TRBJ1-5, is DSGVTQTPKHLITATGQRVTLRCSPRSGDLSVYWYQQSLDQGLQFLIQYYNGEERAKGNILERFSAQQFPDLHSELNLSSLELGDSALYFCASSVVTDGGQPQHFGDGTRLSIL.

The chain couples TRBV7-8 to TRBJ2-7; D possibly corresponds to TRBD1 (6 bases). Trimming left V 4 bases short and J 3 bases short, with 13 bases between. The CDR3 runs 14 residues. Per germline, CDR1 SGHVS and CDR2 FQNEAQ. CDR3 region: CASSSSGTLYEQYF. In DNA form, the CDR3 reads TGTGCCAGCAGCTCTTCCGGGACACTCTACGAGCAGTACTTC.